Below are 8 T cell receptor beta chains sequenced from a single sample in a study of Graves' ophthalmopathy and Graves' hyperthyroidism. Researchers took RNA transcripts and amplified TCR beta CDR3 regions from them. The first round was an RT-PCR with HTBI primers, and the second round was a multiplex PCR. TCRdb re-called the multiplex PCR reads with MiXCR, one entry per CDR3 protein. The sample records a few hundred thousand distinct CDR3 sequences, more than 20% being singletons. The source material was peripheral blood. Every receptor here comes from a woman aged 18 to 35 with stable Graves' hyperthyroidism.

This clonotype occurred many times. The chain uses TRBV6-2 or TRBV6-3 and TRBJ2-7; possible D gene TRBD2, 6 bases. CDR1 and CDR2 from the germline V gene are MNHEY and SVGEGT. The CDR3 is 12 amino acids. Deletions cut 10 bases from V and 3 bases from J, with 13 bases between. CDR3 bases: TGTGCCACCGTCCAGGGAGGCTACGAGCAGTACTTC. Its protein is CATVQGGYEQYF.

This clonotype was seen a few times. The V and J genes are TRBV3-1 and TRBJ2-7, with TRBD2 matching over 8 bases. V shed 1 base and J 2 bases; nucleotides not matched to a gene: 4. The CDR3 is 15 amino acids. Germline loops: CDR1 LGHDT, CDR2 YNNKEL (reference sequence). The CDR3 nucleotides are TGTGCCAGCAGCCAAGGGTCGGGAGGGCCCTACGAGCAGTACTTC. It codes for CASSQGSGGPYEQYF.

This clonotype was counted a few times. V and J are TRBV28 and TRBJ1-2; perhaps TRBD1 as D (6 bases). Trimming removed 5 bases at V and 8 bases at J, with 12 bases between. The CDR3 consists of 12 residues. Germline-derived CDR1 and CDR2 are MDHEN and SYDVKM. In DNA form, the CDR3 reads TGTGCCAGCAGTCCAGGGGAGCGGGGCTACACCTTC. Protein product: CASSPGERGYTF.

This clonotype was observed at least ten times. The V call is TRBV7-2, the J call TRBJ1-2, with 9 bases that match TRBD1. This CDR3 region has 14 residues. Germline V gene data show CDR1 as SGHTA and CDR2 as FQGNSA. V shed 2 bases, J shed 5 bases, and the junction held 3 bases outside the gene matches. CDR3 nucleotides: TGTGCCAGCAGCTTAAGGGACAGGGTTTATGGCTACACCTTC. This sequence encodes CASSLRDRVYGYTF. Together with reference TRBV7-2 and TRBJ1-2, the CDR3 gives the full variable domain: GAGVSQSPSNKVTEKGKDVELRCDPISGHTALYWYRQSLGQGLEFLIYFQGNSAPDKSGLPSDRFSAERTGGSVSTLTIQRTQQEDSAVYLCASSLRDRVYGYTFGSGTRLTVV.

In DNA, the CDR3 is TGTGCCAGCACCCAACGGCGGGGAGGCTCTGGAAACACCATATATTTT. It specifies CASTQRRGGSGNTIYF. The chain links TRBV12-3 or TRBV12-4 to TRBJ1-3, with no clear D. V was shortened by 7 bases and J by 0 bases, with 16 bases between the two germline ends. This CDR3 region has 16 residues.

Remarks on this clonotype: A much bigger clone sits one base away, suggesting this may be a read error. A read error is likely, as this CDR3 ends without the conserved phenylalanine or tryptophan. The V gene is TRBV6-5, the J gene TRBJ1-1; no clear D. Trimming left V 2 bases short and J 10 bases short, with 14 bases between. The germline gives CDR1 MNHEY, CDR2 SVGAGI. This CDR3 is 13 amino acids long. This CDR3 is CASSYLSGMVAFV. CDR3 bases: TGTGCCAGCAGTTACCTCTCGGGAATGGTAGCTTTCGTT.

This clonotype was detected only a few times. V gene TRBV6-1 combines with J gene TRBJ2-7, with TRBD1 matching over 10 bases. Trimming at V came to 5 bases and at J to 3 bases, leaving 7 bases not matched to a gene. The CDR3 loop spans 15 amino acids. Germline loops: CDR1 MNHNS, CDR2 SASEGT. The CDR3 coding sequence is TGTGCCAGCAGTCCTGCGACAGGGGGCTACTACGAGCAGTACTTC. Translated, it gives CASSPATGGYYEQYF.

This clonotype was seen at least ten times. The DNA of the CDR3 is TGTGCCAGCAGTTCCCCGAGCCGGGGAGGGACAGGGGCCACTGAAGCTTTCTTT. This sequence encodes CASSSPSRGGTGATEAFF. The chain links TRBV28 to TRBJ1-1; 10 bases match TRBD1. Germline lookup yields CDR1 MDHEN and CDR2 SYDVKM. The CDR3 covers 18 residues. V gave up 4 bases and J gave up 4 bases; unmatched junction bases: 15.